This TCR beta chain was sequenced in a study of beta chain features in type 1 diabetes. Whole-study context: Healthy donors resembled patients in age, gender and cell yields.

Remarks on this clone: What it binds is not known.

Findings and caveats of the study: Unsettled here was the matter of whether HLA type influences TCRB rearrangement.

Germline loops: CDR1 WSHSY, CDR2 SAAADI. V was trimmed by 0 bases and J by 7 bases, leaving 13 bases between them. The CDR3 is made up of 15 amino acids. Expressed TCRB transcripts got sequenced, as all isolated RNA was reverse transcribed. Using immunoSEQ multiplex PCR, the repertoire was profiled, and TCRdb retains in-frame clones only, with some absent. The sample lists over 700,000 clones; roughly 15% were seen once. Donors contributed one heparinised blood draw apiece, averaging about 116 mL. Material for sequencing was naive CD4+ T cells from blood. This receptor was identified in a woman younger than 35 in good health. The V call is TRBV10-2, the J call TRBJ2-1, with D tentatively TRBD2 (6 bases). The CDR3 region is CASSESGGSRNEQFF. For the CDR3, the DNA is TGCGCCAGCAGTGAGTCTGGGGGGTCACGGAATGAGCAGTTCTTC.